This note documents a single TCR beta chain sequence. Its antigen remains unidentified. V trimming: 2 bases; J trimming: 4 bases; junction bases outside the gene matches: 10. Germline V gene lookup returns CDR1 LGHDT and CDR2 YNNKEL (reference sequence). The CDR3 has 16 amino acids. This sample stems from a study of T cell responses to AZD1222 COVID-19 vaccine. The study's findings and limits: Unmutated regions of variants are reportedly targeted by nearly half of spike-specific TCRs.

The data were produced by immunoSEQ multiplex PCR, yet TCRdb's version contains in-frame clones alone and is incomplete. The repertoire holds about 180,000 clones, with 88% as singletons. V and J are TRBV3-1 (or the pseudogene TRBV3-2) and TRBJ1-2, with 7 positions matching TRBD1. Source: peripheral blood, taken 28 days after the second AZD1222 dose. The TCR originated in an adult who received the AZD1222 COVID-19 vaccine. CDR3 DNA: TGTGCCAGCAGCCAACCCCGGGACAGCGGTCCCTATGGCTACACCTTC. This sequence encodes CASSQPRDSGPYGYTF.